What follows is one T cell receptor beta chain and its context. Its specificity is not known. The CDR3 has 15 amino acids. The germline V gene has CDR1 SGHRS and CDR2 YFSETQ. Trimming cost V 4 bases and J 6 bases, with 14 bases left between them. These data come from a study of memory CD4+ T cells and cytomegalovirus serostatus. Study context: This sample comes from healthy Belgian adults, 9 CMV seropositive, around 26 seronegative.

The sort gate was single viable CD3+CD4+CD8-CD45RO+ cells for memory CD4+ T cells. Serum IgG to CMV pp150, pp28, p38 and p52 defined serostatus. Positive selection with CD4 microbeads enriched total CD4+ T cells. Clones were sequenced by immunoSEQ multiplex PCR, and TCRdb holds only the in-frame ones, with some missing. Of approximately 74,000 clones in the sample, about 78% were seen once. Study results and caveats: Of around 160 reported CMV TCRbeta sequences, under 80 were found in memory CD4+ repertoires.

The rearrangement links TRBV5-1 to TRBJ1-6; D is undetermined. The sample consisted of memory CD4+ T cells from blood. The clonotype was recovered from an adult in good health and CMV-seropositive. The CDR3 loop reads CASSADGSPNSPLHF. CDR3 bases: TGCGCCAGCAGCGCGGACGGAAGCCCTAATTCACCCCTCCACTTT.